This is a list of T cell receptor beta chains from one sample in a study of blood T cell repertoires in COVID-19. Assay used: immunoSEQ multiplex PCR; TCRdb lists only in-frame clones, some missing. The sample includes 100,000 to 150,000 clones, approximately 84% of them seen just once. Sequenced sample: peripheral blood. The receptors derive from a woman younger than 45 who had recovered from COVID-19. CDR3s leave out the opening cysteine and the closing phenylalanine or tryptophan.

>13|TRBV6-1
ASSDQGGSSYEQY
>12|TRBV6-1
ASSDGQGYEKLF
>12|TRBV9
ASSAGQGIGEQY
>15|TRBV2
ASSDDGTSGIYNEQF
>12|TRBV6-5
ASSQGANTGELF
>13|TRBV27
ASSFGTPRSYEQY
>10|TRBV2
ASRTAYYEQY
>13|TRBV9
ASSTRTGFTDTQY
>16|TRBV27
ASSPLAGGGPNTGELF
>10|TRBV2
ASSVGQGIAF
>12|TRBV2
ASSEQGVLYEQY
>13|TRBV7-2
ASSARDSYTDTQY
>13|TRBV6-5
ASSLGGTGSYEQY
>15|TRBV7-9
ASSLGRLAKPQETQY
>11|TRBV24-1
ATSDYRGLEQF
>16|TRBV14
ASSPGASGIGSYNEQF
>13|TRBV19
ASSIALSLNTEAF
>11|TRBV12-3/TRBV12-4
ASSPGQPYEQY
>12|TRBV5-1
ASSPSAGGETQY
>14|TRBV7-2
ASSFGGGASYNEQF
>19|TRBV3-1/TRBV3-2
ASSQEPRRTSGGAPYNEQF
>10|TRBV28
ASSLRAGEQF
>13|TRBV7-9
ASSKDRLNTGELF
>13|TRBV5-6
ASSFGTGGASGYT
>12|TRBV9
ASSVSGRSYEQY
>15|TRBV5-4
ASSLATGGDGKETQY
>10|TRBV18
ASSPTDYEQY
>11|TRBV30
AWRTTGAQTQY
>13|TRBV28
ASSPTGGTNEKLF
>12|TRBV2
ASSGLAGAREQY
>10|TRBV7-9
ASSYRERTAF
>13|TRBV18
ASSPPTSGSGEQY
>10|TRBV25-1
ASSESYTEAF
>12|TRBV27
ASRGDSPYNEQF
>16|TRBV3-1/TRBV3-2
ASSQETLRTSFPYEQY
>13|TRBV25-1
ASSDQGKTGNTIY
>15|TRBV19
ASSLSLGALGNQPQH
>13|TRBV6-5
ASTLLQGGLGGYT
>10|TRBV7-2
ASSYRAGEAF
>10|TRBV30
ACGSSGNTIY
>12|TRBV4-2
ASSPAGVNTEAF
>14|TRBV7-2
ASSLNLGRSYNEQF
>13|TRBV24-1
ATANLRGENTEAF
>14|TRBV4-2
ASSQVSGDTQETQY
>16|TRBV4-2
ASSQDEGTGGAGNTIY
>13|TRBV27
ASSRLLVGGETQY
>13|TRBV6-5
ASSYRDRFNYGYT
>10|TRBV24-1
ATSDNNWEQF
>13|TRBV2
ASSPGVEAHQPQH
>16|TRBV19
ASSPLGTGAGMDYGYT
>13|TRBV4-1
ASSQEGAGGNTIY
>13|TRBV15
ATSRDLVQAVSQY